Below are 5 T cell receptor beta chains sequenced from a single sample in a study of CD8 T cells in ankylosing spondylitis. Overall study findings and caveats: Seemingly distinctive of ankylosing spondylitis blood was a TCR beta motif formed by eight highly homologous variants.

TCRdb passed the 5' RACE reads through MiXCR, listing each CDR3 protein once. The sample carries 400,000 to 450,000 distinct CDR3 sequences, 15% to 20% recorded once. Their antigens remain unidentified. The sequenced sample consisted of blood, either unsorted or a sorted T cell fraction (not recorded which). All receptors derive from a male donor with ankylosing spondylitis.

This clonotype was detected a few times. This chain joins TRBV5-1 and TRBJ2-3, with 7 nucleotides matching TRBD2. CDR1 is SGHRS and CDR2 is YFSETQ in the germline V gene. V shed 0 bases and J 2 bases; nucleotides not matched to a gene: 6. The CDR3 is 16 residues long. In DNA form, the CDR3 reads TGCGCCAGCAGCTTGGGGTCTAGCGGATCCACAGATACGCAGTATTTT. This translates into CASSLGSSGSTDTQYF.

This clonotype was detected ten times or more. The chain joins TRBV7-6 to TRBJ1-5; D is possibly TRBD1 (5 bases). The V and J ends lost 2 bases and 0 bases respectively, with 8 bases between them. This CDR3 comprises 15 residues. Germline CDR1 is SGHVS and CDR2 is FNYEAQ. CDR3 amino acids: CASSLIGGSNQPQHF. For the CDR3, the DNA is TGTGCCAGCAGCTTAATCGGGGGTAGCAATCAGCCCCAGCATTTT.

This clonotype was picked up many times. This sequence joins TRBV12-3 or TRBV12-4 and TRBJ2-7; 7 bases match TRBD1. V lost 6 bases to trimming and J lost 0 bases; unmatched junction nucleotides: 2. The length of the CDR3 is 13 residues. The CDR3 here is CASRGQNSYEQYF. Here the CDR3 DNA reads TGTGCCAGCAGGGGACAGAACTCCTACGAGCAGTACTTC.

This clonotype was seen a handful of times. This chain links TRBV5-5 with TRBJ1-2, with a possible D match to TRBD1 (6 bases). Looked up from germline, CDR1 is SGHKS and CDR2 is YYEKEE (reference sequence). The length of the CDR3 is 18 residues. Trimming stripped 0 bases from V and 0 bases from J, with 18 bases between. CDR3 amino acids: CASSLVLRHHRANYGYTF. The CDR3 region has the DNA TGTGCCAGCAGCTTGGTACTTCGGCACCACAGGGCTAACTATGGCTACACCTTC.

This clonotype has more than one count but fewer than ten. The rearrangement links TRBV24-1 to TRBJ2-3; 10 bases map to TRBD2. Germline-derived CDR1 and CDR2 are KGHDR and SFDVKD. With V trimmed by 5 bases and J by 6 bases, 13 bases remained unmatched. This CDR3 has 17 residues. CDR3 in DNA: TGTGCCACCAGTGCCGCGGGACTAGCGTCTGGGAGTGATACGCAGTATTTT. Translating gives CATSAAGLASGSDTQYF.